This T cell receptor beta chain comes out of a study of cytomegalovirus exposure and HLA in healthy donors. Study outcomes and limitations: Researchers counted around 170 TCR beta chains as cytomegalovirus-associated. Earlier findings revealed that most TCR beta V segments proved productive either about 87% or about 30% of the time.

With 60 Vbeta and 13 Jbeta primers, the PCR was carried out. Per the study methods: Among the unique TCR beta chains that a later analysis counted, about 81 million in all, roughly 11 million were shared. TCRdb keeps only in-frame clones here, not all; method: immunoSEQ multiplex PCR. That table gives V, J and clone size, and the DNA gave D and trimming. The data hold 120,000 to 150,000 clones, with around 77% observed a single time. A remark on this clone: Its antigen remains unknown.

Material for sequencing was PBMCs. This receptor was taken from a young man in good health and CMV-seronegative.

CDR3 bases: TGTGCCAGCAGCGCTGGGCCCAATCAGCCCCAGCATTTT. Protein product: CASSAGPNQPQHF. The chain recombines TRBV9 with TRBJ1-5; no reliable D call. Germline values: CDR1 SGDLS, CDR2 YYNGEE. The CDR3 is made up of 13 amino acids. V lost 3 bases to trimming and J lost 3 bases, with 7 bases between them.